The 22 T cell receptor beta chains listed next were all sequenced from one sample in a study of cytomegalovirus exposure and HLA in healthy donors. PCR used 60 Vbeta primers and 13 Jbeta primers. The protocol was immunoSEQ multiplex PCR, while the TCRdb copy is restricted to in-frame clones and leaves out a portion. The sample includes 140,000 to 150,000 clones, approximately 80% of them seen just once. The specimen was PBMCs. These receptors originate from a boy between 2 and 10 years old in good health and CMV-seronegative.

CDR3 sequence: CASSRQGSSYEQYF. In DNA, the CDR3 is TGTGCCAGCAGTCGACAGGGGAGCTCCTACGAGCAGTACTTC. This sequence joins TRBV25-1 and TRBJ2-7; TRBD1 matches 8 bases. Trimming at V came to 5 bases and at J to 0 bases, leaving 3 bases not matched to a gene. Germline V gene lookup returns CDR1 MGHDK and CDR2 SYGVNS. The CDR3 length is 14 residues.

CDR3 residues: CASSGTSTDTQYF. CDR3 nucleotide sequence: TGTGCCAGCAGCGGGACTAGCACAGATACGCAGTATTTT. The genes are TRBV9 and TRBJ2-3, with D tentatively TRBD2 (5 bases). CDR1 and CDR2 (germline): SGDLS, YYNGEE. V lost 3 bases and J 0 bases, leaving 5 bases between the germline ends. This CDR3 region has 13 residues.

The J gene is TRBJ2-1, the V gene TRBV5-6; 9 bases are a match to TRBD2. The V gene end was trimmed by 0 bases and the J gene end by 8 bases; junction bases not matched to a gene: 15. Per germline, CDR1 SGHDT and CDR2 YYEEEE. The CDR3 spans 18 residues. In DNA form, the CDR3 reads TGTGCCAGCAGCTTGGGCGCGGGGGGGGACATCTTAGTCCATGAGCAGTTCTTC. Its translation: CASSLGAGGDILVHEQFF.

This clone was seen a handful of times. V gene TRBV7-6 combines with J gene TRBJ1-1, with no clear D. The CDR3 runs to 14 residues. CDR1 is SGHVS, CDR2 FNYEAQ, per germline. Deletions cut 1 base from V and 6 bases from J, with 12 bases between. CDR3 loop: CASSLGLGSPEAFF. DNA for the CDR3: TGTGCCAGCAGCTTAGGTCTGGGCAGCCCTGAAGCTTTCTTT.

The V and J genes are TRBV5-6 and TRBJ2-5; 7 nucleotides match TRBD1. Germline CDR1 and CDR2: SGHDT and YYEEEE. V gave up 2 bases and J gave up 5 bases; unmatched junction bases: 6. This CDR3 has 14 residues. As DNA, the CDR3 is TGTGCCAGCAGCTTCCCGACAGGGTTGGAGACCCAGTACTTC. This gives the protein CASSFPTGLETQYF. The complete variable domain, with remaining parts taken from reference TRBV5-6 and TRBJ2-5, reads DAGVTQSPTHLIKTRGQQVTLRCSPKSGHDTVSWYQQALGQGPQFIFQYYEEEERQRGNFPDRFSGHQFPNYSSELNVNALLLGDSALYLCASSFPTGLETQYFGPGTRLLVL.

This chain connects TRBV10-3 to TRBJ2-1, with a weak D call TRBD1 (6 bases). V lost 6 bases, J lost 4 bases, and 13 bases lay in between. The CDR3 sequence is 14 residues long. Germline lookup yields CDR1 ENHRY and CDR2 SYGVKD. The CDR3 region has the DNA TGTGCCATCAGGACAGGTGAAAATTACAATGAGCAGTTCTTC. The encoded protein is CAIRTGENYNEQFF.

The CDR3 bases are TGTGCCAGCAGCTCGCCTACAGGGCCCAATCAGCCCCAGCATTTT. This encodes CASSSPTGPNQPQHF. The chain uses TRBV7-8 and TRBJ1-5, with D possibly being TRBD1 (6 bases). The ends were cut back, 4 bases at V and 3 bases at J, with 13 bases in the middle. CDR3 size: 15 residues. Germline CDR1 SGHVS, CDR2 FQNEAQ. Variable domain in full (rest from reference TRBV7-8 and TRBJ1-5): GAGVSQSPRYKVAKRGQDVALRCDPISGHVSLFWYQQALGQGPEFLTYFQNEAQLDKSGLPSDRFFAERPEGSVSTLKIQRTQQEDSAVYLCASSSPTGPNQPQHFGDGTRLSIL.

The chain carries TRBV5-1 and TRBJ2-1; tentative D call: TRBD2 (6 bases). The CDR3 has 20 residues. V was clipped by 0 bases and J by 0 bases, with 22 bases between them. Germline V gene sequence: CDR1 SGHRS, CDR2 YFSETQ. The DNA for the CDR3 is TGCGCCAGCAGCTTGGAGCCGGTCGGGCTAGCGTTCTTCTCCTACAATGAGCAGTTCTTC. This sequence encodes CASSLEPVGLAFFSYNEQFF.

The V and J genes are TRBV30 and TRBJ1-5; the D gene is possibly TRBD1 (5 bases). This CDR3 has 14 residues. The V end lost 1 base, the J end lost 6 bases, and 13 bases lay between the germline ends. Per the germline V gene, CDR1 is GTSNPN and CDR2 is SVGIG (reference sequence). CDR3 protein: CAWSDRFKTQPQHF. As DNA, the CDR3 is TGTGCCTGGAGTGACAGGTTTAAGACTCAGCCCCAGCATTTT.

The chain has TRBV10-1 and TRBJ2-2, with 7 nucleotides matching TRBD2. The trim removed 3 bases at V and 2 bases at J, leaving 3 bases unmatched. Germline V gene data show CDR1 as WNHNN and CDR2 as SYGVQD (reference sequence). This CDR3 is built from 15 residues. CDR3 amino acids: CASSDRGGNTGELFF. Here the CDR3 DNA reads TGCGCCAGCAGTGACCGCGGGGGTAACACCGGGGAGCTGTTTTTT.

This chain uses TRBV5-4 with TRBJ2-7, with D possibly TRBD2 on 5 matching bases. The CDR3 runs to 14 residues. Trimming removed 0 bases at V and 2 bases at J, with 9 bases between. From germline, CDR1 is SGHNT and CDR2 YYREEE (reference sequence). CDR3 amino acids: CASSLGTPAYEQYF. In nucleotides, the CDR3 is TGTGCCAGCAGCTTGGGGACTCCTGCCTACGAGCAGTACTTC.

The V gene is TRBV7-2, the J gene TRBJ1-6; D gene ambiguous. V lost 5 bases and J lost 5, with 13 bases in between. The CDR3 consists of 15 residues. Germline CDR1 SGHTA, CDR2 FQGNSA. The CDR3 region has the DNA TGTGCCAGCAGCCGCCAATGGACTGATAATTCACCCCTCCACTTT. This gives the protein CASSRQWTDNSPLHF.

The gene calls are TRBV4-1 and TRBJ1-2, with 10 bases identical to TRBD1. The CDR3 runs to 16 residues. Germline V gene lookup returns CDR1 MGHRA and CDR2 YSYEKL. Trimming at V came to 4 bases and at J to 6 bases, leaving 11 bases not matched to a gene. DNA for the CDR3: TGCGCCAGCAGCCTAAATCCGGGACAGGGGAGTCATGGCTACACCTTC. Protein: CASSLNPGQGSHGYTF.

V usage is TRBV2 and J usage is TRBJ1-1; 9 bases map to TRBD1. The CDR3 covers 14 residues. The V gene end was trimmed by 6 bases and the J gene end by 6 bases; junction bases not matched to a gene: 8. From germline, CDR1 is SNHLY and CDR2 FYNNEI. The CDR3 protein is CASRQQGAVAEAFF. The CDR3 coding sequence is TGTGCCAGCAGACAACAGGGGGCGGTCGCTGAAGCTTTCTTT.

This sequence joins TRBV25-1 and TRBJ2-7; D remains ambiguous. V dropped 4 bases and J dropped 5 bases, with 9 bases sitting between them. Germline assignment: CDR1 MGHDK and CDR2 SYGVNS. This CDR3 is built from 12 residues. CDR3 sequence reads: CASSGGLDEQYF. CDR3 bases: TGTGCCAGCAGTGGAGGTTTGGACGAGCAGTACTTC.

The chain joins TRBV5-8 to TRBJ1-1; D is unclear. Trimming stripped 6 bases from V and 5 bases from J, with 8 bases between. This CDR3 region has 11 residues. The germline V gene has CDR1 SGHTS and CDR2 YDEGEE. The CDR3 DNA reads TGTGCCAGCACCCCTAAGACTGAAGCTTTCTTT. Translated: CASTPKTEAFF.

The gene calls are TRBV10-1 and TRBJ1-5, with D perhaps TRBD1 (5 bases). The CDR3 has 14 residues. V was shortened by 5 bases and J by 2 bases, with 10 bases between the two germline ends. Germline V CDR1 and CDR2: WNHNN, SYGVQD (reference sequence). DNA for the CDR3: TGCGCCAGCAGTTCGGGGGGACGCAATCAGCCCCAGCATTTT. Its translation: CASSSGGRNQPQHF.

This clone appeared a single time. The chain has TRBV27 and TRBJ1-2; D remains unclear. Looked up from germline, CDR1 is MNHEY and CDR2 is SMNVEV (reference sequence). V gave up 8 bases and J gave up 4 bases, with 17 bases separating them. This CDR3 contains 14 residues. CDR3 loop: CASRGGGTLYGYTF. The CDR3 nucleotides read TGTGCCAGCCGGGGTGGAGGCACCCTCTATGGCTACACCTTC.

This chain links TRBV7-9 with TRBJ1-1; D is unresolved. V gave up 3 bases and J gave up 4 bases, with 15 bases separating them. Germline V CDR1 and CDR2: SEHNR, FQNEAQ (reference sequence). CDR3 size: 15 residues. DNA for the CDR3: TGTGCCAGCAGCTTTTTAAACTTTTGCTTCACTGAAGCTTTCTTT. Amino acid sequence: CASSFLNFCFTEAFF.

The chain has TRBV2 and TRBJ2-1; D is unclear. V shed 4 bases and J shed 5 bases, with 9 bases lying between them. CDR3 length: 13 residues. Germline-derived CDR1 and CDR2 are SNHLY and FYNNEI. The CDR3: CASSAVRDNEQFF. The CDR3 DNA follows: TGTGCCAGCAGTGCGGTCCGAGACAATGAGCAGTTCTTC.

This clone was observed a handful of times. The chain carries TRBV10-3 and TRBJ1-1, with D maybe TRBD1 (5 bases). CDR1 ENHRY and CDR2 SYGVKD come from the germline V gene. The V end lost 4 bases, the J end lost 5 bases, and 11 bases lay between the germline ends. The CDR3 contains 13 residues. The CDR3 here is CAISVQGGTEAFF. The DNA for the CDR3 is TGTGCCATCAGTGTCCAGGGCGGAACTGAAGCTTTCTTT.

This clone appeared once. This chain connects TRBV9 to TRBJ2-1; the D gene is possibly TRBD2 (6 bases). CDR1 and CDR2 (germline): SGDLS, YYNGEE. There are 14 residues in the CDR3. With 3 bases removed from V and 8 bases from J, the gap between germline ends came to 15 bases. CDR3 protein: CASSGLVDPDEQFF. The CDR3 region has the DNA TGTGCCAGCAGCGGACTAGTCGACCCCGATGAGCAGTTCTTC.